Shown below are 22 T cell receptor beta chains from a single sample sequenced in a study of post-analysis software for immune sequencing data. General study results and limits: Among 5 or 6 TRBV segments more frequent in patients than controls were TRBV5-6, TRBV5-1 and TRBV20-1.

No cognate antigen is known for these TCRs. Libraries were made from TCR beta cDNA, and they carried unique molecular identifiers. TCRdb used MiXCR to reprocess the PCR reads, holding one entry per CDR3 protein. The repertoire holds hundreds of thousands of distinct CDR3 sequences, with 25% to 30% as singletons. Source material: blood. Receptors were obtained from a girl aged 5-17 years with multiple sclerosis.

Only a few counts were recorded for this clonotype. The chain combines TRBV7-8 with TRBJ1-5, with D possibly TRBD1 on 5 matching bases. CDR3 length: 14 residues. Trimming cost V 1 base and J 4 bases, with 8 bases left between them. Germline CDR1 reads SGHVS; CDR2 reads FQNEAQ. The CDR3 bases are TGTGCCAGCAGCTTAGTGGAGGGGAATCAGCCCCAGCATTTT. Translation: CASSLVEGNQPQHF.

The chain joins TRBV28 to TRBJ1-2; no clear D. Germline values: CDR1 MDHEN, CDR2 SYDVKM. V was shortened by 6 bases and J by 4 bases, with 12 bases between the two germline ends. The CDR3 has 13 amino acids. The CDR3 DNA is TGTGCCAGCAGCCGAACCTCGCGCTATGGCTACACCTTC. It specifies CASSRTSRYGYTF.

The chain links TRBV14 to TRBJ1-6, with 8 bases identical to TRBD1. The CDR3 covers 16 residues. Germline V gene lookup returns CDR1 SGHDN and CDR2 FVKESK. The ends lost 3 bases at V and 3 bases at J; junction bases unmatched: 4. The CDR3 DNA sequence: TGTGCCAGCAGCCAGAGGACAGGGCTCTATAATTCACCCCTCCACTTT. This sequence encodes CASSQRTGLYNSPLHF.

There are many counts of this clonotype. The chain joins TRBV6-5 to TRBJ2-5; TRBD1 might be the D (6 bases). V dropped 6 bases and J dropped 5 bases, with 19 bases sitting between them. The CDR3 covers 15 residues. The germline V gene encodes CDR1 MNHEY and CDR2 SVGAGI. In nucleotides, the CDR3 is TGTGCCAGCAGACCCGTCCAGGGGCGTGGTGAGACCCAGTACTTC. Encoded protein: CASRPVQGRGETQYF.

The rearrangement joins TRBV10-2 to TRBJ2-7; D is uncertain. Trimming pared 7 bases from V and 5 bases from J, leaving 15 bases between. Germline lookup yields CDR1 WSHSY and CDR2 SAAADI. The CDR3 is made up of 13 amino acids. The CDR3 spells CASTLGFANEQYF. The CDR3 nucleotides read TGCGCCAGCACTTTGGGGTTCGCTAACGAGCAGTACTTC.

A few counts support this clonotype. The chain links TRBV12-3 or TRBV12-4 to TRBJ2-2; TRBD1 matches 11 bases. The J segment lost 6 bases and the V segment lost 6 bases, leaving 3 bases of the junction unmatched. The CDR3 is made up of 14 amino acids. CDR3 in DNA: TGTGCCAGCAGGGGGACAGGGGGAGCCGGGGAGCTGTTTTTT. Protein: CASRGTGGAGELFF.

The chain employs TRBV28 and TRBJ1-2, with a possible D match to TRBD1 (5 bases). CDR3 length: 14 amino acids. Germline CDR1 reads MDHEN; CDR2 reads SYDVKM. With 6 bases removed from V and 9 bases from J, the gap between germline ends came to 20 bases. The CDR3 sequence: CASRAPGDQFSYTF. For the CDR3, the DNA is TGTGCCAGCAGAGCTCCGGGGGACCAATTCAGCTACACCTTC.

This rearrangement joins TRBV7-9 to TRBJ2-1; D might be TRBD1 (5 bases). The CDR3 has 13 amino acids. CDR1 is SEHNR, CDR2 FQNEAQ, per germline (reference sequence). V was trimmed by 5 bases and J by 7 bases, leaving 12 bases between them. CDR3 bases: TGTGCCAGCAGCCCCACTCAGGGTAATGAGCAGTTCTTC. Its protein product is CASSPTQGNEQFF.

The rearrangement links TRBV27 to TRBJ1-1; unclear D gene. Germline CDR1 reads MNHEY; CDR2 reads SMNVEV (reference sequence). The V end lost 5 bases, the J end lost 11 bases, and 18 bases lay between the germline ends. The CDR3 is 13 amino acids. The DNA of the CDR3 is TGTGCCAGCAGTACCCCATCGTCGGAAATGGCTTTCTTT. Its translation is CASSTPSSEMAFF.

The chain links TRBV13 to TRBJ2-1; D is perhaps TRBD2 (6 bases). The CDR3 has 16 amino acids. Trimming pared 5 bases from V and 0 bases from J, leaving 14 bases between. Germline CDR1 is PRHDT and CDR2 is FYEKMQ (reference sequence). CDR3 sequence reads: CASSQMGLDSYNEQFF. The CDR3 DNA is TGTGCCAGCAGCCAAATGGGACTGGACTCCTACAATGAGCAGTTCTTC.

The V gene is TRBV29-1, the J gene TRBJ1-4, with 7 bases aligning to TRBD1. The V segment lost 2 bases and the J segment 13 bases; nucleotides outside the gene matches: 10. CDR1 is SQVTM and CDR2 is ANQGSEA in the germline V gene. This CDR3 comprises 13 residues. The DNA of the CDR3 is TGCAGCGTTGAAACGGCAGGGGGGAACGGACTGTTTTTT. Its protein is CSVETAGGNGLFF.

The chain links TRBV12-3 or TRBV12-4 to TRBJ2-7; 9 nucleotides match TRBD2. This CDR3 contains 16 residues. The V gene end was trimmed by 6 bases and the J gene end by 1 base; junction bases not matched to a gene: 10. Here the CDR3 reads CASSSPTSGGSYEQYF. The CDR3 DNA sequence: TGTGCCAGCAGCTCCCCGACTAGCGGCGGTTCCTACGAGCAGTACTTC.

The sample holds a few counts of this clonotype. V is TRBV11-2 and J is TRBJ2-5; a weak D match, TRBD1 (6 bases). CDR1 and CDR2 from the germline V gene are SGHAT and FQNNGV. The V end lost 4 bases, the J end lost 4 bases, and 16 bases lay between the germline ends. The CDR3 extends over 15 amino acids. The DNA for the CDR3 is TGTGCCAGCAGCTCCCTCAAGGGACACACAGAGACCCAGTACTTC. Its translation: CASSSLKGHTETQYF. Based on the CDR3 plus reference TRBV11-2 and TRBJ2-5, the full variable domain is EAGVAQSPRYKIIEKRQSVAFWCNPISGHATLYWYQQILGQGPKLLIQFQNNGVVDDSQLPKDRFSAERLKGVDSTLKIQPAKLEDSAVYLCASSSLKGHTETQYFGPGTRLLVL.

This clonotype was seen ten or more times. This chain links TRBV7-2 with TRBJ2-1; D remains ambiguous. In germline, CDR1 is SGHTA, CDR2 FQGNSA. The CDR3 extends over 13 amino acids. Trimming stripped 2 bases from V and 4 bases from J, with 6 bases between. CDR3 region: CASSLPSYNEQFF. CDR3 sequence (DNA): TGTGCCAGCAGCTTACCCAGTTACAATGAGCAGTTCTTC.

This clonotype was observed a handful of times. The chain employs TRBV7-8 and TRBJ2-1; 9 bases agree with TRBD1. The CDR3 contains 14 residues. CDR1 SGHVS and CDR2 FQNEAQ come from the germline V gene. The trim removed 4 bases at V and 9 bases at J, leaving 7 bases unmatched. CDR3 sequence reads: CASSWDRVAAEQFF. The CDR3 bases are TGTGCCAGCAGCTGGGACAGGGTAGCAGCTGAGCAGTTCTTC.

In this sample, this clonotype turned up a few times. V is TRBV29-1 and J is TRBJ2-1, with D possibly being TRBD1 or TRBD2 (5 bases each). The CDR3 is 14 amino acids. The V gene lost 5 bases and the J gene lost 7 bases, with 18 bases spanning the gap. Germline loops: CDR1 SQVTM, CDR2 ANQGSEA. This CDR3 is CSVTRDHLWNEQFF. CDR3 DNA sequence: TGCAGCGTTACCCGGGACCACCTTTGGAATGAGCAGTTCTTC.

V and J are TRBV29-1 and TRBJ2-7, with D possibly called TRBD1 or TRBD2 (6 bases each). The germline V and J ends were trimmed by 4 bases and 3 bases, with 16 bases remaining between them. The CDR3 consists of 14 residues. Germline assignment: CDR1 SQVTM and CDR2 ANQGSEA. CDR3 sequence (DNA): TGCAGCGTTGTGAGGGCAGAGGGGGGCTACGAGCAGTACTTC. Amino acids: CSVVRAEGGYEQYF.

The rearrangement links TRBV28 to TRBJ2-1; the match to TRBD2 covers 10 bases. After removal of 8 bases from V and 0 bases from J, the junction contained 19 bases not matched to a gene. The CDR3 runs 20 residues. The germline CDR1 and CDR2 sequences are MDHEN and SYDVKM. The CDR3 DNA follows: TGTGCCAGCGGGAGAGACTTTGGACTAGCGGACCTAAGCTCCTACAATGAGCAGTTCTTC. Protein product: CASGRDFGLADLSSYNEQFF.

The chain joins TRBV7-2 to TRBJ1-2; D unclear. With 5 bases removed from V and 4 bases from J, the gap between germline ends came to 11 bases. Germline V CDR1 and CDR2: SGHTA, FQGNSA. The CDR3 sequence is 13 residues long. CDR3 bases: TGTGCCAGCAGCGTGCCAGATTTCTATGGCTACACCTTC. It encodes CASSVPDFYGYTF. Looking up the rest from reference TRBV7-2 and TRBJ1-2 gives the full variable domain: GAGVSQSPSNKVTEKGKDVELRCDPISGHTALYWYRQSLGQGLEFLIYFQGNSAPDKSGLPSDRFSAERTGGSVSTLTIQRTQQEDSAVYLCASSVPDFYGYTFGSGTRLTVV.

This clonotype was counted only a few times. The chain links TRBV5-1 to TRBJ2-1, with 11 bases lining up with TRBD2. CDR1 and CDR2 (germline): SGHRS, YFSETQ. This CDR3 is 15 amino acids long. The junction had 4 bases not matched to a gene; V was cut back by 8 bases and J by 0 bases. The CDR3 sequence: CASTSGSLSYNEQFF. The CDR3 nucleotides are TGCGCCAGTACTAGCGGGAGCCTCTCCTACAATGAGCAGTTCTTC. The full variable domain, rest sourced from reference TRBV5-1 and TRBJ2-1, is KAGVTQTPRYLIKTRGQQVTLSCSPISGHRSVSWYQQTPGQGLQFLFEYFSETQRNKGNFPGRFSGRQFSNSRSEMNVSTLELGDSALYLCASTSGSLSYNEQFFGPGTRLTVL.

This clonotype was counted only a few times. The chain joins TRBV20-1 to TRBJ2-5; 9 bases are a match to TRBD2. The V segment lost 5 bases and the J segment 1 base; nucleotides outside the gene matches: 8. Germline V lookup: CDR1 DFQATT, CDR2 SNEGSKA (reference sequence). CDR3 length: 15 residues. CDR3 in amino acids: CSAYTTSGRQETQYF. As DNA, the CDR3 is TGCAGTGCTTATACGACTAGCGGCCGCCAAGAGACCCAGTACTTC.

The rearrangement links TRBV20-1 to TRBJ2-5; TRBD1 or TRBD2 may be the D gene (6 bases each). The CDR3 totals 12 residues. Germline CDR1 and CDR2: DFQATT and SNEGSKA (reference sequence). V gave up 5 bases and J gave up 6 bases, with 13 bases separating them. The CDR3 loop is CSASGDTKTQYF. The DNA of the CDR3 is TGCAGTGCTTCGGGGGACACCAAGACCCAGTACTTC.